This is a list of T cell receptor beta chains from one sample in a study of blood T cell repertoires in COVID-19. Sequencing was performed with immunoSEQ multiplex PCR; in TCRdb, only in-frame clones are kept and a portion is missing. The repertoire includes tens of thousands of clones, 80% to 90% of them detected once, and roughly 12% sits in the top ten. Sequencing used peripheral blood. Receptors originate from a human donor with active COVID-19. The donor label of this sample is uncertain. The CDR3 runs from the conserved cysteine through the conserved F or W. D genes are given only for firm matches. Only part of the rows carry a size: once, few, many, or a class if the clone is expanded.

d_call: -
v_call: TRBV7-2
clone_size: -
j_call: TRBJ2-7
cdr3_length: 16
cdr3_aa: CASSLDSTTSSYEQYF
cdr3_nt: TGTGCCAGCAGCTTAGATTCGACGACTAGCTCCTACGAGCAGTACTTC

d_call: -
v_call: TRBV5-4
clone_size: -
j_call: TRBJ1-2
cdr3_length: 13
cdr3_aa: CASSLIGEGGYTF
cdr3_nt: TGTGCCAGCAGCTTGATCGGGGAGGGTGGCTACACCTTC

d_call: TRBD2
v_call: TRBV11-2
clone_size: -
j_call: TRBJ2-5
cdr3_length: 16
cdr3_aa: CASSLSPGTNQETQYF
cdr3_nt: TGTGCCAGCAGCTTATCTCCCGGGACTAACCAAGAGACCCAGTACTTC

d_call: -
v_call: TRBV28
clone_size: once
j_call: TRBJ2-1
cdr3_length: 15
cdr3_aa: CASSRAGTRNGEQFF
cdr3_nt: TGTGCCAGCAGTCGGGCGGGTACTCGTAACGGTGAGCAGTTCTTC

d_call: TRBD2
v_call: TRBV7-2
clone_size: -
j_call: TRBJ2-5
cdr3_length: 18
cdr3_aa: CASSPEPQREGPQETQYF
cdr3_nt: TGTGCCAGCAGCCCCGAGCCCCAGCGGGAGGGCCCCCAAGAGACCCAGTACTTC

d_call: -
v_call: TRBV4-1
clone_size: once
j_call: TRBJ2-7
cdr3_length: 15
cdr3_aa: CASSRAASGDYEQYF
cdr3_nt: TGCGCCAGCAGCCGCGCAGCTTCCGGGGATTACGAGCAGTACTTC

d_call: -
v_call: TRBV4-1
clone_size: -
j_call: TRBJ2-1
cdr3_length: 15
cdr3_aa: CASSQALRGASEQFF
cdr3_nt: TGCGCCAGCAGCCAAGCCCTCCGGGGGGCCTCAGAGCAGTTCTTC

d_call: -
v_call: TRBV11-2
clone_size: once
j_call: TRBJ1-1
cdr3_length: 11
cdr3_aa: CASSPGRGAFF
cdr3_nt: TGTGCCAGCAGCCCCGGGAGGGGAGCTTTCTTT

d_call: -
v_call: TRBV7-9
clone_size: once
j_call: TRBJ1-4
cdr3_length: 17
cdr3_aa: CASSSTGSGGPNEKLFF
cdr3_nt: TGTGCCAGCAGCTCCACAGGGTCCGGGGGGCCAAATGAAAAACTGTTTTTT

d_call: -
v_call: TRBV18
clone_size: -
j_call: TRBJ2-2
cdr3_length: 15
cdr3_aa: CASSPGTRGTGELFF
cdr3_nt: TGTGCCAGCTCACCAGGCACGCGGGGCACCGGGGAGCTGTTTTTT

d_call: -
v_call: TRBV7-2
clone_size: -
j_call: TRBJ2-1
cdr3_length: 14
cdr3_aa: CASSFDRTYNEQFF
cdr3_nt: TGTGCCAGCAGCTTCGACAGAACCTACAATGAGCAGTTCTTC

d_call: -
v_call: TRBV2
clone_size: -
j_call: TRBJ1-6
cdr3_length: 14
cdr3_aa: CASSAWGGVSPLHF
cdr3_nt: TGTGCCAGCAGTGCCTGGGGGGGGGTTTCACCCCTCCACTTT

d_call: TRBD1
v_call: TRBV2
clone_size: -
j_call: TRBJ2-2
cdr3_length: 16
cdr3_aa: CASSEQGAGNTGELFF
cdr3_nt: TGTGCCAGCAGTGAACAGGGGGCGGGGAACACCGGGGAGCTGTTTTTT

d_call: -
v_call: TRBV2
clone_size: -
j_call: TRBJ1-2
cdr3_length: 12
cdr3_aa: CASSVDSREDTF
cdr3_nt: TGTGCCAGCAGCGTCGACAGCCGAGAGGACACCTTC

d_call: TRBD1
v_call: TRBV25-1
clone_size: -
j_call: TRBJ2-7
cdr3_length: 15
cdr3_aa: CASSAPDRESAEQYF
cdr3_nt: TGTGCCAGCAGTGCACCCGACAGGGAAAGTGCCGAGCAGTACTTC

d_call: TRBD1
v_call: TRBV27
clone_size: once
j_call: TRBJ2-2
cdr3_length: 15
cdr3_aa: CASSSGQGDTGELFF
cdr3_nt: TGTGCCAGCAGCTCGGGACAGGGGGACACCGGGGAGCTGTTTTTT

d_call: TRBD2
v_call: TRBV6-5
clone_size: -
j_call: TRBJ2-3
cdr3_length: 13
cdr3_aa: CATKRGDTDTQYF
cdr3_nt: TGTGCCACCAAGCGGGGAGACACAGATACGCAGTATTTT

d_call: TRBD1
v_call: TRBV6-5
clone_size: -
j_call: TRBJ1-2
cdr3_length: 16
cdr3_aa: CASSYIRTGGTYGYTF
cdr3_nt: TGTGCCAGCAGTTACATCAGGACAGGGGGCACCTATGGCTACACCTTC

d_call: TRBD1
v_call: TRBV6-5
clone_size: -
j_call: TRBJ2-7
cdr3_length: 13
cdr3_aa: CASSQGQSGEQYF
cdr3_nt: TGTGCCAGCAGTCAGGGACAGTCAGGGGAGCAGTACTTC

d_call: -
v_call: TRBV18
clone_size: -
j_call: TRBJ1-2
cdr3_length: 16
cdr3_aa: CASSEIQGSSNYGYTF
cdr3_nt: TGTGCCAGCTCAGAAATCCAGGGCAGTTCAAACTATGGCTACACCTTC

d_call: TRBD2
v_call: TRBV5-1
clone_size: -
j_call: TRBJ2-2
cdr3_length: 18
cdr3_aa: CASSLRASGRANTGELFF
cdr3_nt: TGCGCCAGCAGCTTGAGGGCTAGCGGGAGGGCGAACACCGGGGAGCTGTTTTTT

d_call: -
v_call: TRBV11-2
clone_size: -
j_call: TRBJ2-1
cdr3_length: 15
cdr3_aa: CASSSGQRAYNEQFF
cdr3_nt: TGTGCCAGCAGCTCCGGCCAGCGGGCGTACAATGAGCAGTTCTTC

d_call: -
v_call: TRBV5-1
clone_size: -
j_call: TRBJ1-2
cdr3_length: 14
cdr3_aa: CASSFETGHYGYTF
cdr3_nt: TGCGCCAGCAGCTTCGAAACAGGGCACTATGGCTACACCTTC

d_call: -
v_call: TRBV24-1
clone_size: once
j_call: TRBJ2-7
cdr3_length: 13
cdr3_aa: CATSSRGFQREYF
cdr3_nt: TGTGCCACCAGTTCCAGGGGCTTTCAGAGAGAGTACTTC

d_call: -
v_call: TRBV30
clone_size: few
j_call: TRBJ1-1
cdr3_length: 13
cdr3_aa: CAWSVLLNTEAFF
cdr3_nt: TGTGCCTGGAGTGTACTTTTGAACACTGAAGCTTTCTTT

d_call: -
v_call: TRBV3-1/TRBV3-2
clone_size: -
j_call: TRBJ2-5
cdr3_length: 13
cdr3_aa: CASSGGGRETQYF
cdr3_nt: TGTGCCAGCAGCGGCGGAGGACGGGAGACCCAGTACTTC

d_call: TRBD2
v_call: TRBV15
clone_size: -
j_call: TRBJ2-1
cdr3_length: 17
cdr3_aa: CATSRDTGGQPDNEQFF
cdr3_nt: TGTGCCACCAGCAGAGATACGGGGGGGCAGCCGGACAATGAGCAGTTCTTC

d_call: -
v_call: TRBV4-3
clone_size: -
j_call: TRBJ2-7
cdr3_length: 15
cdr3_aa: CASSQDRAGGLEQYF
cdr3_nt: TGCGCCAGCAGCCAAGATCGGGCCGGGGGGCTCGAGCAGTACTTC

d_call: -
v_call: TRBV19
clone_size: -
j_call: TRBJ1-1
cdr3_length: 17
cdr3_aa: CASSIPLAGLLNTEAFF
cdr3_nt: TGTGCCAGTAGTATCCCCCTGGCAGGACTTCTCAACACTGAAGCTTTCTTT

d_call: TRBD1
v_call: TRBV12-5
clone_size: -
j_call: TRBJ2-3
cdr3_length: 13
cdr3_aa: CASGSDRGDTQYF
cdr3_nt: TGTGCTAGTGGTTCAGACAGGGGAGATACGCAGTATTTT

d_call: TRBD2
v_call: TRBV7-2
clone_size: -
j_call: TRBJ2-3
cdr3_length: 15
cdr3_aa: CASSLRGGRTDTQYF
cdr3_nt: TGTGCCAGCAGCTTGCGGGGGGGCCGGACAGATACGCAGTATTTT

d_call: -
v_call: TRBV11-3
clone_size: -
j_call: TRBJ2-3
cdr3_length: 12
cdr3_aa: CASSLNTDTQYF
cdr3_nt: TGTGCCAGCAGCTTAAACACCGATACGCAGTATTTT

d_call: -
v_call: TRBV28
clone_size: -
j_call: TRBJ1-6
cdr3_length: 16
cdr3_aa: CASSPRGGGDNSPLHF
cdr3_nt: TGTGCCAGCAGTCCCCGTGGAGGGGGGGATAATTCACCCCTCCACTTT

d_call: TRBD2
v_call: TRBV20-1
clone_size: -
j_call: TRBJ2-3
cdr3_length: 16
cdr3_aa: CSASWAGEGGTDTQYF
cdr3_nt: TGCAGTGCTAGTTGGGCGGGAGAGGGCGGCACAGATACGCAGTATTTT

d_call: TRBD1
v_call: TRBV6-2/TRBV6-3
clone_size: -
j_call: TRBJ1-1
cdr3_length: 14
cdr3_aa: CASSDRQGRTEAFF
cdr3_nt: TGTGCCAGCAGTGACCGACAGGGTAGGACTGAAGCTTTCTTT

d_call: -
v_call: TRBV6-5
clone_size: -
j_call: TRBJ1-5
cdr3_length: 13
cdr3_aa: CASSYGVNQPQHF
cdr3_nt: TGTGCCAGCAGTTACGGAGTCAATCAGCCCCAGCATTTT

d_call: -
v_call: TRBV15
clone_size: -
j_call: TRBJ2-7
cdr3_length: 16
cdr3_aa: CATSRGREGHSYEQYF
cdr3_nt: TGTGCCACCAGCAGAGGACGTGAGGGTCACTCCTACGAGCAGTACTTC

d_call: TRBD1
v_call: TRBV5-4
clone_size: once
j_call: TRBJ2-7
cdr3_length: 18
cdr3_aa: CASSLGTGGTASSYEQYF
cdr3_nt: TGTGCCAGCAGCTTGGGGACAGGGGGGACCGCTAGCTCCTACGAGCAGTACTTC

d_call: -
v_call: TRBV5-1
clone_size: -
j_call: TRBJ1-4
cdr3_length: 14
cdr3_aa: CASSLQGLDEKLFF
cdr3_nt: TGCGCCAGCAGCTTGCAGGGCTTAGATGAAAAACTGTTTTTT

d_call: TRBD1
v_call: TRBV6-5
clone_size: -
j_call: TRBJ1-6
cdr3_length: 15
cdr3_aa: CASRVAGTDNSPLHF
cdr3_nt: TGTGCCAGCAGGGTTGCAGGGACAGATAATTCACCCCTCCACTTT

d_call: -
v_call: TRBV23-1
clone_size: -
j_call: TRBJ1-3
cdr3_length: 16
cdr3_aa: CASSRPGSHSGNTIYF
cdr3_nt: TGCGCCAGCAGTCGTCCCGGGTCGCACTCTGGAAACACCATATATTTT

d_call: TRBD2
v_call: TRBV5-1
clone_size: -
j_call: TRBJ2-7
cdr3_length: 15
cdr3_aa: CASSETSGGSYEQYF
cdr3_nt: TGCGCCAGCAGCGAGACTAGCGGGGGGTCCTACGAGCAGTACTTC

d_call: -
v_call: TRBV4-3
clone_size: -
j_call: TRBJ1-2
cdr3_length: 15
cdr3_aa: CASSQGFGGPYGYTF
cdr3_nt: TGCGCCAGCAGCCAAGGATTCGGGGGGCCTTATGGCTACACCTTC

d_call: -
v_call: TRBV12-3/TRBV12-4
clone_size: -
j_call: TRBJ1-5
cdr3_length: 12
cdr3_aa: CASSAPNQVQHF
cdr3_nt: TGTGCCAGCAGTGCCCCCAATCAGGTCCAGCATTTT

d_call: -
v_call: TRBV28
clone_size: -
j_call: TRBJ2-7
cdr3_length: 17
cdr3_aa: CASSLGNRDLSSYEQYF
cdr3_nt: TGTGCCAGCAGTTTAGGGAACCGGGACTTAAGCTCCTACGAGCAGTACTTC

d_call: -
v_call: TRBV24-1
clone_size: -
j_call: TRBJ2-2
cdr3_length: 15
cdr3_aa: CATSDPRGAPGELFF
cdr3_nt: TGTGCCACCAGTGATCCCAGAGGCGCACCCGGGGAGCTGTTTTTT

d_call: TRBD1
v_call: TRBV19
clone_size: -
j_call: TRBJ1-5
cdr3_length: 13
cdr3_aa: CASMDREAQPQHF
cdr3_nt: TGTGCCAGTATGGACAGGGAAGCGCAGCCCCAGCATTTT

d_call: -
v_call: TRBV6-6
clone_size: -
j_call: TRBJ2-3
cdr3_length: 17
cdr3_aa: CASSRGPNSGAKDTQYF
cdr3_nt: TGTGCCAGCAGCCGAGGACCGAATAGCGGCGCTAAGGATACGCAGTATTTT